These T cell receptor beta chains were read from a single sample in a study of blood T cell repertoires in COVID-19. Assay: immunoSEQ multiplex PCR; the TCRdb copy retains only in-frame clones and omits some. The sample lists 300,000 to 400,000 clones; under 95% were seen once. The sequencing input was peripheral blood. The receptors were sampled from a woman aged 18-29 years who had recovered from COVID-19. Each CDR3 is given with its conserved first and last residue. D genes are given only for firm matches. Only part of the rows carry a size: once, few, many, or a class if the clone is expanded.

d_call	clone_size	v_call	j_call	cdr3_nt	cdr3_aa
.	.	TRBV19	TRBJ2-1	TGTGCCAGTAGTAGCGGGTTCTACAATGAGCAGTTCTTC	CASSSGFYNEQFF
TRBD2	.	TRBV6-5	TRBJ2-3	TGTGCCAGCAGTTACTCTAGCGGGGGCACGCAGTATTTT	CASSYSSGGTQYF
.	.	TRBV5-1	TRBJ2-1	TGCGCCAGCAGCTTCGGAGGAACCAAATACAATGAGCAGTTCTTC	CASSFGGTKYNEQFF
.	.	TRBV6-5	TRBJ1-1	TGTGCCAGCAGGCAAGGGGTCAGCACTGAAGCTTTCTTT	CASRQGVSTEAFF
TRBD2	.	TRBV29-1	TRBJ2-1	TGCAGCGGGTCTCGGGGGGGAACGGGCAATGAGCAGTTCTTC	CSGSRGGTGNEQFF
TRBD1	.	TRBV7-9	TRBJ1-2	TGTGCCAGCAGCCTGGGACAGGGGCTAACTAACTATGGCTACACCTTC	CASSLGQGLTNYGYTF
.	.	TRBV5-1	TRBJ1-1	TGCGCCAGCAGCGCTGCGCCGGGTAACACTGAAGCTTTCTTT	CASSAAPGNTEAFF
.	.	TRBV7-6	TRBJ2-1	TGTGCCAGCAGCTTAGATTCCCCGAGCGCCCTACACAATGAGCAGTTCTTC	CASSLDSPSALHNEQFF
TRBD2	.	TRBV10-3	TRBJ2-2	TGTGCCATCAAATTGGGACTAGAGACCGGGGAGCTGTTTTTT	CAIKLGLETGELFF
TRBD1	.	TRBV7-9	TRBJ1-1	TGTGCCAGCAGCCCTCCTGTCGACAGGGTGAACACTGAAGCTTTCTTT	CASSPPVDRVNTEAFF
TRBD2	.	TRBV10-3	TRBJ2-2	TGTGCCATCAGTGACACCCCAGCGGGAGCGGGGGAGCTGTTTTTT	CAISDTPAGAGELFF
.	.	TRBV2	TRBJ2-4	TGTGCCAGCAATGGACAGATTAAAAACATTCAGTACTTC	CASNGQIKNIQYF
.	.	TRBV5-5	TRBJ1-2	TGTGCCAGCAGCTTAGGACAGCACTATGGCTACACCTTC	CASSLGQHYGYTF
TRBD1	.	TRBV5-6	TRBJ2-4	TGTGCCAGCAGCCGACAGGGGGGCATTCAGTACTTC	CASSRQGGIQYF
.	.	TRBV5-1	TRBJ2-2	TGCGCCAGCAGCTTCCCAGGGAGGACCGGGGAGCTGTTTTTT	CASSFPGRTGELFF
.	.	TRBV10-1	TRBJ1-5	TGCGCCAGCAGTGAGAGCGGACCACCCCAGCATTTT	CASSESGPPQHF
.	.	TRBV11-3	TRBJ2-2	TGTGCCAGCAGCTTTCCCCTTGCAGGGCTTAACACCGGGGAGCTGTTTTTT	CASSFPLAGLNTGELFF
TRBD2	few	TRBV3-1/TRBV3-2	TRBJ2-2	TGTGCCAGCAGCCCATTACTAGCGGGAGGGCCCCACACCGGGGAGCTGTTTTTT	CASSPLLAGGPHTGELFF
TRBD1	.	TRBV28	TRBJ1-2	TGTGCCAGCAGTTTAGGGACGGCAGGGGGAGACGGCTACACCTTC	CASSLGTAGGDGYTF
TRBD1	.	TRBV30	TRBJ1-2	TGTGCCTGGAGGGTTTGGACAGGGGGCTATGGCTACACCTTC	CAWRVWTGGYGYTF
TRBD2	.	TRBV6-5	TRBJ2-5	TGTGCCAGTGCTAGCGGACAAGAGACCCAGTACTTC	CASASGQETQYF
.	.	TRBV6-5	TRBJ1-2	TGTGCCAGCACGGAGGGGAACTATGGCTACACCTTC	CASTEGNYGYTF
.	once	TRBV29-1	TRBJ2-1	TGCAGCGTTGAGACCGGGATGACGAATGAGCAGTTCTTC	CSVETGMTNEQFF
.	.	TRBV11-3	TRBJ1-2	TGTGCCAGCAGCGGAGGAGGGGGGGGACGCCTCTATGGCTACACCTTC	CASSGGGGGRLYGYTF
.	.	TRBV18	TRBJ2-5	TGTGCCAGCTCACCACGTCTTGAGACCCAGTACTTC	CASSPRLETQYF
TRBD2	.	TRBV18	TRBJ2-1	TGTGCCAGCACCGCCCTAGCGGGATTCGACAATGAGCAGTTCTTC	CASTALAGFDNEQFF
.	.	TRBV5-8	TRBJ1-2	TGTGCCAGCAGCTTGGCCCCAGGATTGAACTATGGCTACACCTTC	CASSLAPGLNYGYTF